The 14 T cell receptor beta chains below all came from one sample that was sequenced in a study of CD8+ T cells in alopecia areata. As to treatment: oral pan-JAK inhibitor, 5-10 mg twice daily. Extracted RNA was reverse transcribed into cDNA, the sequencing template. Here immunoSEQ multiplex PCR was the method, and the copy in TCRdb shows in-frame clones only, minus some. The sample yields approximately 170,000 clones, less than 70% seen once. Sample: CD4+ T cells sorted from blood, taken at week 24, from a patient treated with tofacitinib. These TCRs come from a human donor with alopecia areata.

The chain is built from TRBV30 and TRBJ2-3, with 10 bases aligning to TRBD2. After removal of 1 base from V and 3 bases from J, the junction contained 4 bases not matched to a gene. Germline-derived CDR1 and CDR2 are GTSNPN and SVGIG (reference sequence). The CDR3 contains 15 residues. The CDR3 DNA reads TGTGCCTGGAGTGCGGGACTAGCGATAACAGATACGCAGTATTTT. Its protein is CAWSAGLAITDTQYF.

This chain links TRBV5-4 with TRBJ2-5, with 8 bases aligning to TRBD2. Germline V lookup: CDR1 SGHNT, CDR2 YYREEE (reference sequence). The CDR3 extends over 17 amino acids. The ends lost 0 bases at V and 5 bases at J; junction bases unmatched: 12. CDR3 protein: CASSLVDGTSPGETQYF. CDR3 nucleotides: TGTGCCAGCAGCTTGGTGGATGGGACTAGTCCGGGGGAGACCCAGTACTTC.

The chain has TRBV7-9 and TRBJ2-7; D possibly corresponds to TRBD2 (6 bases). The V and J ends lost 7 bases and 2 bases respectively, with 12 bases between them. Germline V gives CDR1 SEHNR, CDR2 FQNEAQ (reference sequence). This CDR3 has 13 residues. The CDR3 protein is CASTMSGAYEQYF. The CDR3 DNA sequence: TGTGCCAGCACCATGTCGGGGGCCTACGAGCAGTACTTC.

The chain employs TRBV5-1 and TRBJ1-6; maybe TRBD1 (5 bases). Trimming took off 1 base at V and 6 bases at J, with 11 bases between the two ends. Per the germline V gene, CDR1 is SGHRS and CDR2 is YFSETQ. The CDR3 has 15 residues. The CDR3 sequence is CASSLNLGTNSPLHF. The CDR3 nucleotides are TGCGCCAGCAGCTTGAATCTAGGGACTAATTCACCCCTCCACTTT.

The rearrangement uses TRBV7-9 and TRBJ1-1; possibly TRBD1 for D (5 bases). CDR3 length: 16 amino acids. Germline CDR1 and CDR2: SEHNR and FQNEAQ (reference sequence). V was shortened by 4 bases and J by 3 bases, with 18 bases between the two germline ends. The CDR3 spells CASSSRNWDSHTEAFF. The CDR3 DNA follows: TGTGCCAGCAGCTCGAGGAACTGGGACTCTCACACTGAAGCTTTCTTT. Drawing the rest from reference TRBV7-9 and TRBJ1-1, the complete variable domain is DTGVSQNPRHKITKRGQNVTFRCDPISEHNRLYWYRQTLGQGPEFLTYFQNEAQLEKSRLLSDRFSAERPKGSFSTLEIQRTEQGDSAMYLCASSSRNWDSHTEAFFGQGTRLTVV.

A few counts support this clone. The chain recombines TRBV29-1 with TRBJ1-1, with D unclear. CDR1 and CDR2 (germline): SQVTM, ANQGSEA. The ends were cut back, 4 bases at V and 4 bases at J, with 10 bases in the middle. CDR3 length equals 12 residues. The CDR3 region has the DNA TGCAGCGTTGTTGATGCAGGCACTGAAGCTTTCTTT. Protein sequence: CSVVDAGTEAFF.

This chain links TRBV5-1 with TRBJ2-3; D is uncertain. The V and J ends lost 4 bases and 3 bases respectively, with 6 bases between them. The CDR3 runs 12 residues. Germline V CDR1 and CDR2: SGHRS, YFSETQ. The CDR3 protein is CASSLLTDTQYF. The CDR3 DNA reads TGCGCCAGCAGCCTCCTGACAGATACGCAGTATTTT. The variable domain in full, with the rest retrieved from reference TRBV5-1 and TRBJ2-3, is KAGVTQTPRYLIKTRGQQVTLSCSPISGHRSVSWYQQTPGQGLQFLFEYFSETQRNKGNFPGRFSGRQFSNSRSEMNVSTLELGDSALYLCASSLLTDTQYFGPGTRLTVL.

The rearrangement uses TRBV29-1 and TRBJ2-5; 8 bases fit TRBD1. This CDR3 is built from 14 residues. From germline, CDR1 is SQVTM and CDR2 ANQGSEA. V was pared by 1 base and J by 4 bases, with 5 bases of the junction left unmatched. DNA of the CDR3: TGCAGCGTTGAAGCCCGGACAGGGAGAGAGACCCAGTACTTC. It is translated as CSVEARTGRETQYF.

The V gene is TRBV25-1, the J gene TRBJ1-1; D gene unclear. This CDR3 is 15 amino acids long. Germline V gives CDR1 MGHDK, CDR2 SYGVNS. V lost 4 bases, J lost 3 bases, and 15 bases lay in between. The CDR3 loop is CASSASGSGDTEAFF. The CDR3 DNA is TGTGCCAGCAGTGCGTCCGGGAGTGGCGACACTGAAGCTTTCTTT.

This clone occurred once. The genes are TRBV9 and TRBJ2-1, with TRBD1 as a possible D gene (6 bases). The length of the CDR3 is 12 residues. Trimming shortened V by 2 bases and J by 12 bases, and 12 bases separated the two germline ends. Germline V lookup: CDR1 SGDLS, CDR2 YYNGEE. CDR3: CASSVTETGQFF. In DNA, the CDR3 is TGTGCCAGCAGCGTGACTGAGACAGGGCAGTTCTTC.

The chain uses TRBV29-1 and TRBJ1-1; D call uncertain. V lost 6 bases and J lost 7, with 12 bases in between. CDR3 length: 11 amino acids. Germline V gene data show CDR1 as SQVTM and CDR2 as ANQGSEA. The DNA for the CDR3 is TGCAGCGTCCGAGGAGGATTTGAAGCTTTCTTT. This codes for CSVRGGFEAFF. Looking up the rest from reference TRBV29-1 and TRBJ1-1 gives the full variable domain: SAVISQKPSRDICQRGTSLTIQCQVDSQVTMMFWYRQQPGQSLTLIATANQGSEATYESGFVIDKFPISRPNLTFSTLTVSNMSPEDSSIYLCSVRGGFEAFFGQGTRLTVV.

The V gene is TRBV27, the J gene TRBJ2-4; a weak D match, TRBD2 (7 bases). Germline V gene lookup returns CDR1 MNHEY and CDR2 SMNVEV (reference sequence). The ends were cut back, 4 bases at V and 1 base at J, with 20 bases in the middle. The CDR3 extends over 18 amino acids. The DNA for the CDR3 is TGTGCCAGCAGTTCAATGGGGGGGCGGGGATCGGCCAAAAACATTCAGTACTTC. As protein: CASSSMGGRGSAKNIQYF.

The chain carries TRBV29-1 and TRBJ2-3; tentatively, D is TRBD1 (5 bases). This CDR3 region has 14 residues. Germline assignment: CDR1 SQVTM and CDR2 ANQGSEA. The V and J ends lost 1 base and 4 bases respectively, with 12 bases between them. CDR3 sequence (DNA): TGCAGCGTTGAAGTAGGGGATGGAGCAGATACGCAGTATTTT. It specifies CSVEVGDGADTQYF.

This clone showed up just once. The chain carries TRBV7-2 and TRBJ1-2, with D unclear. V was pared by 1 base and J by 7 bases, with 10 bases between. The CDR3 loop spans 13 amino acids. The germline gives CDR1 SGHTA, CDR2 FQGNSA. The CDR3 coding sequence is TGTGCCAGCAGCTTAGTTGGGAATGCTGGCTACACCTTC. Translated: CASSLVGNAGYTF.